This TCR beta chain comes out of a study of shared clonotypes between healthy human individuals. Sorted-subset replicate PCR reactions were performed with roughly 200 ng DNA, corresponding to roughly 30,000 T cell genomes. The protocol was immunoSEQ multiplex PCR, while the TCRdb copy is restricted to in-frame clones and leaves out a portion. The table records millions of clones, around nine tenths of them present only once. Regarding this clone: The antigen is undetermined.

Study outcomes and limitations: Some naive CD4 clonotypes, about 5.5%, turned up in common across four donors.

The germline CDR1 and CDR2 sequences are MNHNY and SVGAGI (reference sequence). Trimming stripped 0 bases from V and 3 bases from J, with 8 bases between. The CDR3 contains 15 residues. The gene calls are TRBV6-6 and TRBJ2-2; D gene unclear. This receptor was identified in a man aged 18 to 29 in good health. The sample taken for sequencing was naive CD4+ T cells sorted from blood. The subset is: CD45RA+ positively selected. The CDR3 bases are TGTGCCAGCAGTTACTCGCAGGTAGACACCGGGGAGCTGTTTTTT. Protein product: CASSYSQVDTGELFF.